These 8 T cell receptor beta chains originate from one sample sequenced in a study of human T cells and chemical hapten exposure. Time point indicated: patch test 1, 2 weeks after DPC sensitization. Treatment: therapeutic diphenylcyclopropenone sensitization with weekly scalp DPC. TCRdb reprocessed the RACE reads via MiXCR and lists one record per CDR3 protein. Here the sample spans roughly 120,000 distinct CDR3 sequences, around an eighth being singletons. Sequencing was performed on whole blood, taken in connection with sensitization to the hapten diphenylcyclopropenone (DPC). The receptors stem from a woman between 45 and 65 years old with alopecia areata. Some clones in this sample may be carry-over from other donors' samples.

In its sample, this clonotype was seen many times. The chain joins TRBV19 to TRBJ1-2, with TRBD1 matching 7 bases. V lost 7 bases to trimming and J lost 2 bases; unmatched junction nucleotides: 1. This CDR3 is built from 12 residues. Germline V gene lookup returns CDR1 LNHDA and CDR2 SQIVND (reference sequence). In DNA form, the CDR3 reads TGTGCCAGTATGGGACAGAACTATGGCTACACCTTC. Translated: CASMGQNYGYTF. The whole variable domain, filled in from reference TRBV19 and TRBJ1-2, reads DGGITQSPKYLFRKEGQNVTLSCEQNLNHDAMYWYRQDPGQGLRLIYYSQIVNDFQKGDIAEGYSVSREKKESFPLTVTSAQKNPTAFYLCASMGQNYGYTFGSGTRLTVV.

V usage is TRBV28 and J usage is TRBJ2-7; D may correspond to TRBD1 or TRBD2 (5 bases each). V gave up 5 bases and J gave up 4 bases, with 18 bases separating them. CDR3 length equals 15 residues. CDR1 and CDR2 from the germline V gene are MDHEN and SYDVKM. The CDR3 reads CASSEATGTPYEQYF. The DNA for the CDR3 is TGTGCCAGCAGTGAAGCTACCGGGACCCCTTACGAGCAGTACTTC.

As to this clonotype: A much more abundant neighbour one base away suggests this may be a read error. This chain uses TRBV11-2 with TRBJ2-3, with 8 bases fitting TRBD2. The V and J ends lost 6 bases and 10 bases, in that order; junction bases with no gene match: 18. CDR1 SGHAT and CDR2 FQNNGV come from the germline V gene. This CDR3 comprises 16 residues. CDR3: CASRPSLAARMNAQYF. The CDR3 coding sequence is TGTGCCAGCAGACCTTCACTAGCGGCCCGCATGAATGCGCAGTATTTT.

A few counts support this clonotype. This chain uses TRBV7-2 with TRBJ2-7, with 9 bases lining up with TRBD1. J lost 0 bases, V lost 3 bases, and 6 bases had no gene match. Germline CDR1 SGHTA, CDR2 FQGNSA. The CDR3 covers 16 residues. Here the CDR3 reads CASSFSGQGSSYEQYF. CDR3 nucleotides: TGTGCCAGCAGCTTCAGCGGACAGGGGAGCTCCTACGAGCAGTACTTC.

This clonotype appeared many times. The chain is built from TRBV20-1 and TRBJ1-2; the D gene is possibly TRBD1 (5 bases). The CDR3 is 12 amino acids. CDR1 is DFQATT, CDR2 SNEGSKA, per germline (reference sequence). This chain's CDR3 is CTATAAGYGYTF. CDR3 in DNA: TGCACCGCGACAGCGGCCGGTTATGGCTACACCTTC.

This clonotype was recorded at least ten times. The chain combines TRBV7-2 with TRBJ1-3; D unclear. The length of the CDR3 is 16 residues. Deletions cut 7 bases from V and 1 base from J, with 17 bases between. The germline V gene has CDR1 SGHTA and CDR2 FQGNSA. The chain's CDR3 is CASTRGVTTSGNTIYF. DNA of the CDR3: TGTGCCAGCACCCGTGGGGTCACTACTTCTGGAAACACCATATATTTT.

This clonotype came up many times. The CDR3 region is CASSQYNEQFF. The CDR3 bases are TGTGCCAGCAGCCAGTACAATGAGCAGTTCTTC. This rearrangement joins TRBV5-6 to TRBJ2-1; D unclear. The CDR3 is 11 amino acids. The V gene lost 4 bases and the J gene lost 4 bases, with 3 bases spanning the gap. Germline CDR1 reads SGHDT; CDR2 reads YYEEEE.

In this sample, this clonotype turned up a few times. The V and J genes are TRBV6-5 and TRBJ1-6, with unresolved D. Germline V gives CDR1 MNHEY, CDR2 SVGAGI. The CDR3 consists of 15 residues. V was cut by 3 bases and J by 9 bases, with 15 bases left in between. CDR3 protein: CASSYFDRPGSPLHF. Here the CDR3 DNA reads TGTGCCAGCAGTTATTTTGACCGGCCGGGTTCACCCCTCCACTTT.